These T cell receptor beta chains were read from a single sample in a study of T cell changes during pregnancy in multiple sclerosis. Profiling relied on immunoSEQ multiplex PCR, and the TCRdb table lists in-frame clones only, not all of them. The data contain 35,000 to 50,000 clones, more than 90% of them seen just once; the ten biggest clones take up about 2.1%. The material was CD4+ T cells from peripheral blood mononuclear cells, obtained after pregnancy. The origin of the receptors is a female donor in good health, enrolled as a control in a pregnancy study. Both conserved end residues are part of each CDR3. A D gene is named only where the DNA matches it firmly. Not every row has a clone size; where given, it reads once, few, many or a size class.

D gene	V gene	clone size	J gene	CDR3 DNA	CDR3 protein
TRBD1	TRBV29-1	NA	TRBJ1-1	TGCAGCGTGACAGGGTGGGGAGACACTGAAGCTTTCTTT	CSVTGWGDTEAFF
NA	TRBV19	NA	TRBJ1-5	TGTGCCAGTAGGGGAGGAGGACAGCCCCAGCATTTT	CASRGGGQPQHF
NA	TRBV28	NA	TRBJ1-5	TGTGCCAGCAGTTTACGGCAGCCCCAGCATTTT	CASSLRQPQHF
NA	TRBV6-1	NA	TRBJ2-7	TGTGCCAGCACCAATCAAGACAGAGCCTACGAGCAGTACTTC	CASTNQDRAYEQYF
NA	TRBV15	NA	TRBJ1-5	TGTGCCACCAGCAGAGATCAGGGTTACCAGCCCCAGCATTTT	CATSRDQGYQPQHF
NA	TRBV7-2	NA	TRBJ2-7	TGTGCCAGCAGCTTAGATCCGGCCGGGGACGAGCAGTACTTC	CASSLDPAGDEQYF
NA	TRBV11-2	NA	TRBJ1-1	TGTGCCAGCAGCTTTCTTTTTGCAGGTGGCGCTTTCTTT	CASSFLFAGGAFF
NA	TRBV7-9	NA	TRBJ1-1	TGTGCCAGCAGCTTAGTCAGGGATGACACTGAAGCTTTCTTT	CASSLVRDDTEAFF
NA	TRBV19	NA	TRBJ1-2	TGTGCCAGTAGTATACAGGAAAACTATGGCTACACCTTC	CASSIQENYGYTF
TRBD1	TRBV27	NA	TRBJ1-2	TGTGCCAGCAGTCTCTCCGGGACAGGCACTCCCTATGGCTACACCTTC	CASSLSGTGTPYGYTF
TRBD2	TRBV6-1	NA	TRBJ2-3	TGTGCCAGCAGTGAAGGACTAGCGATGCCAGATACGCAGTATTTT	CASSEGLAMPDTQYF
NA	TRBV6-5	NA	TRBJ2-2	TGTGCCAGCAGTTGGACAGTGAGCGGGGAGCTGTTTTTT	CASSWTVSGELFF
TRBD1	TRBV4-2	NA	TRBJ2-7	TGTGCCAGCAGCCAAGAGCCCGGGACAGCTGCCTACGAGCAGTACTTC	CASSQEPGTAAYEQYF
NA	TRBV28	NA	TRBJ1-5	TGTGCCAGCAGTTTCCCGCAGGGGATGAGCAATCAGCCCCAGCATTTT	CASSFPQGMSNQPQHF
NA	TRBV9	NA	TRBJ1-1	TGTGCCAGCAGCGCAGATCCAAACACTGAAGCTTTCTTT	CASSADPNTEAFF
TRBD1	TRBV7-9	few	TRBJ1-1	TGTGCCAGCAGCGACCGACAGGGGGTAATTGAAGCTTTCTTT	CASSDRQGVIEAFF
TRBD1	TRBV28	NA	TRBJ1-2	TGTGCCAGCAGTTTCGACAGGGGAGGCTATGGCTACACCTTC	CASSFDRGGYGYTF
TRBD2	TRBV7-2	NA	TRBJ2-2	TGTGCCAGCAGCTACGGGGGGGCCGGCGGGGAGCTGTTTTTT	CASSYGGAGGELFF
TRBD2	TRBV9	NA	TRBJ2-5	TGTGCCAGCAGCGGACTAGCGGGAGGAGAGACCCAGTACTTC	CASSGLAGGETQYF
NA	TRBV7-6	NA	TRBJ2-1	TGTGCCAGCAGCTTTTCCGGGGAGTATGAGCAGTTCTTC	CASSFSGEYEQFF
NA	TRBV5-1	NA	TRBJ1-5	TGCGCCAGCAGCCGGGGGGGGTCCAATCAGCCCCAGCATTTT	CASSRGGSNQPQHF
TRBD2	TRBV4-3	NA	TRBJ2-7	TGCGCCAGCAGCCAAGGGGAGGGTGGGCAGCAGTACTTC	CASSQGEGGQQYF
TRBD1	TRBV28	NA	TRBJ2-5	TGTGCCACCCTCGACAGGGGGCTCCCCCAAGAGACCCAGTACTTC	CATLDRGLPQETQYF
TRBD1	TRBV18	few	TRBJ2-3	TGTGCCAGCTCACCAAGACAGGGTCGGGATACGCAGTATTTT	CASSPRQGRDTQYF
TRBD2	TRBV19	NA	TRBJ2-4	TGTGCCAGTAGCCCCGGATTAGCGGGGGGGCTTGACATTCAGTACTTC	CASSPGLAGGLDIQYF
NA	TRBV5-1	NA	TRBJ2-7	TGCGCCAGCAGCTTGTCTTACCGAAGGACATTTCCCTACGAGCAGTACTTC	CASSLSYRRTFPYEQYF
NA	TRBV5-1	NA	TRBJ2-7	TGCGCCAGCAGCCCGGCCGGGACATCATCTCACGAGCAGTACTTC	CASSPAGTSSHEQYF
NA	TRBV5-1	NA	TRBJ1-5	TGCGCCAGCAGCTACCTCGGGGATCAGCCCCAGCATTTT	CASSYLGDQPQHF
TRBD1	TRBV12-5	NA	TRBJ2-7	TGTGCTAGTGGTTTGGTGCCCCTAGGGACAGACCCCTACGAGCAGTACTTC	CASGLVPLGTDPYEQYF
NA	TRBV18	NA	TRBJ2-5	TGTGCCAGCTCGGTTCCGACGGGGACCCAGTACTTC	CASSVPTGTQYF
NA	TRBV6-6	NA	TRBJ2-1	TGTGCCAGCAGTTACTCTGGCGGGGGAGGGGGTGAGCAGTTCTTC	CASSYSGGGGGEQFF
TRBD1	TRBV2	NA	TRBJ1-3	TGTGCCAGCAGTGAATCACAGGGGAGTGGAAACACCATATATTTT	CASSESQGSGNTIYF
NA	TRBV18	few	TRBJ1-1	TGTGCCAGCTCACCCAGGACTGATAACACTGAAGCTTTCTTT	CASSPRTDNTEAFF
NA	TRBV5-1	NA	TRBJ2-1	TGCGCCAGCACCCGGGAGCCCTACAATGAGCAGTTCTTC	CASTREPYNEQFF
NA	TRBV15	NA	TRBJ1-2	TGTGCCACCAGCAGAGATATGGGGGACTTCTACTATGGCTACACCTTC	CATSRDMGDFYYGYTF
TRBD1	TRBV7-8	NA	TRBJ1-4	TGTGCCAGCAGCTTAGCGAGACAGGGGGTTGCAACTAATGAAAAACTGTTTTTT	CASSLARQGVATNEKLFF
NA	TRBV18	NA	TRBJ1-1	TGTGCCAGCTCACCAAGTCGGGGAGCTTTGAACACTGAAGCTTTCTTT	CASSPSRGALNTEAFF
NA	TRBV28	NA	TRBJ1-3	TGTGCCAGCAGTTTAATTCTAACCTCTGGAAACACCATATATTTT	CASSLILTSGNTIYF
TRBD1	TRBV6-1	NA	TRBJ2-7	TGTGCCAGCAGTGGCACAGGGACAGGGATCGAGCAGTACTTC	CASSGTGTGIEQYF
TRBD1	TRBV5-5	NA	TRBJ1-4	TGTGCCAGCAGCTTGGGAACACAGGGGATGGGTGAAAAACTGTTTTTT	CASSLGTQGMGEKLFF
TRBD2	TRBV30	NA	TRBJ2-1	TGTGCCTGGGATAGCGGGGTAAGCTCCTACAATGAGCAGTTCTTC	CAWDSGVSSYNEQFF
NA	TRBV7-9	NA	TRBJ2-6	TGTGCCAGCAGCTTAGGAGGTGGGGCCAACGTCCTGACTTTC	CASSLGGGANVLTF